The rows below give T cell receptor beta chains drawn from one sample of a study of siplizumab effects on memory and regulatory T cells. Sequenced by immunoSEQ multiplex PCR; TCRdb stores in-frame clones only, minus some. In the table there are over 15,000 clones, under 55% of which are singletons. Which antigens these TCRs recognize remains unknown. Input material: CFSE-low (dividing) CD4+ T cells sorted from an allogeneic mixed lymphocyte reaction. The receptors stem from a human donor in good health; the cells came from an allogeneic mixed lymphocyte reaction. The CDR3 runs from the conserved cysteine through the conserved F or W. Each record gives: clone size, CDR3 length, D gene, J gene, V gene, CDR3 DNA, CDR3 protein. The D gene is left open where the match is weak. Clone size, where shown, is once, few, many, or a class for clones that have expanded.

>medium-sized|12|NA|TRBJ1-5|TRBV19
TGTGCCAGTAGTAGATCTGGGCAGCCCCAGCATTTT
CASSRSGQPQHF
>medium-sized|14|NA|TRBJ1-2|TRBV27
TGTGCCAGCAGTCTACTTAGGGGCAGCTATGGCTACACCTTC
CASSLLRGSYGYTF
>NA|13|NA|TRBJ1-1|TRBV6-9
TGTGCCAGCAGTTACGGGGGAAGCACTGAAGCTTTCTTT
CASSYGGSTEAFF
>NA|13|NA|TRBJ1-2|TRBV7-9
TGTGCCAGCAGCTTAAAACAGGGTCTTGGCTACACCTTC
CASSLKQGLGYTF
>NA|14|NA|TRBJ1-4|TRBV9
TGTGCCAGCAGCGTAGTGTCAACTAATGAAAAACTGTTTTTT
CASSVVSTNEKLFF
>few|15|TRBD2|TRBJ2-1|TRBV4-2
TGTGCCAGCAGCCAAAGCGGGGGGGCCTACAATGAGCAGTTCTTC
CASSQSGGAYNEQFF
>NA|14|NA|TRBJ2-5|TRBV5-4
TGTGCCAGCAGCTTAGGAGGCAACCAAGAGACCCAGTACTTC
CASSLGGNQETQYF
>NA|15|TRBD1|TRBJ2-5|TRBV28
TGTGCCAGCAGTGGCCGGACAGGGGAGTGGGAGACCCAGTACTTC
CASSGRTGEWETQYF
>NA|14|NA|TRBJ2-4|TRBV4-2
TGTGCCAGCAGCTTTACAGGTGCTCAAAACATTCAGTACTTC
CASSFTGAQNIQYF
>NA|14|NA|TRBJ1-5|TRBV2
TGTGCCAGCACGAAGACAGGAAGGGACGGTCCCCAGCATTTT
CASTKTGRDGPQHF
>NA|14|NA|TRBJ1-2|TRBV4-3
TGCGCCAGCAGCCAAAACAGGGCTAACTATGGCTACACCTTC
CASSQNRANYGYTF
>once|18|NA|TRBJ2-4|TRBV28
TGTGCCAGCAGTTTAAGCTTCGGGGGCAAGCTAGCCAAAAACATTCAGTACTTC
CASSLSFGGKLAKNIQYF
>NA|16|TRBD2|TRBJ2-1|TRBV19
TGTGCCAGTACCCACTCCGGCGGGGGGTCCTACAATGAGCAGTTCTTC
CASTHSGGGSYNEQFF
>few|11|NA|TRBJ1-2|TRBV20-1
TGCAGTGCTAGACCCAACTATGGCTACACCTTC
CSARPNYGYTF
>few|14|NA|TRBJ1-4|TRBV6-1
TGTGCCAGCAGGGGGGGGTCGACTAATGAAAAACTGTTTTTT
CASRGGSTNEKLFF
>few|14|NA|TRBJ2-7|TRBV7-8
TGTGCCAGCAGCAGCACCGGACGGTCCTACGAGCAGTACTTC
CASSSTGRSYEQYF
>NA|13|NA|TRBJ1-2|TRBV5-5
TGTGCCAGCGCGTTTTCGCCAGAGGGTAGCTACACCTTC
CASAFSPEGSYTF
>NA|14|NA|TRBJ1-5|TRBV5-1
TGCGCCAGCAGCCCGGGTAATAGCAATCAGCCCCAGCATTTT
CASSPGNSNQPQHF
>few|15|NA|TRBJ1-2|TRBV27
TGTGCCAGCAGTTGGACAGCATTACCTCACTATGGCTACACCTTC
CASSWTALPHYGYTF
>NA|15|NA|TRBJ1-6|TRBV6-5
TGTGCCAGCAGTTACTCGGGGCAGGGAGGTTCACCCCTCCACTTT
CASSYSGQGGSPLHF
>NA|13|TRBD1|TRBJ2-7|TRBV2
TGTGCCAGCAAGCTTGGACAGGATTACGAGCAGTACTTC
CASKLGQDYEQYF
>NA|12|NA|TRBJ2-7|TRBV2
TGTGCCAGCACCCCAGACAGTTACGAGCAGTACTTC
CASTPDSYEQYF
>once|15|NA|TRBJ1-1|TRBV7-3
TGTGCCAGCAGCACGACCAGAGACGCGAACACTGAAGCTTTCTTT
CASSTTRDANTEAFF
>medium-sized|14|NA|TRBJ1-2|TRBV6-5
TGTGCCAGCAGTTACTCGTACAGTATTCCGGGCTACACCTTC
CASSYSYSIPGYTF
>few|14|TRBD2|TRBJ2-2|TRBV7-3
TGTGCCAGCAGCAGGGACTACTCCACCGGGGAGCTGTTTTTT
CASSRDYSTGELFF
>few|14|TRBD1|TRBJ1-1|TRBV9
TGTGCCAGCAGCGTAGTGTCAGGGGGCACTGAAGCTTTCTTT
CASSVVSGGTEAFF
>NA|14|NA|TRBJ2-2|TRBV6-1
TGTGCCAGCAGTCCCTTCCGGAGGACCGGGGAGCTGTTTTTT
CASSPFRRTGELFF
>few|16|TRBD2|TRBJ2-1|TRBV7-2
TGTGCCAGCAGCTCCCGACTAGCGGGGGTTATCAATGAGCAGTTCTTC
CASSSRLAGVINEQFF
>few|14|TRBD2|TRBJ2-3|TRBV10-2
TGCGCCAGCACCGTCGGGAGGGCCACAGATACGCAGTATTTT
CASTVGRATDTQYF
>NA|16|TRBD2|TRBJ2-3|TRBV5-1
TGCGCCAGCAGCTTGATCTCCGCGGGGGACGGAGATACGCAGTATTTT
CASSLISAGDGDTQYF
>NA|11|NA|TRBJ2-5|TRBV27
TGTGCCAGCAGTTTTATGAAGACCCAGTACTTC
CASSFMKTQYF
>NA|16|NA|TRBJ1-5|TRBV14
TGTGCCAGCAGCCAAGAGACAGCCTATAGCAATCAGCCCCAGCATTTT
CASSQETAYSNQPQHF
>NA|16|TRBD2|TRBJ2-1|TRBV4-1
TGCGCCAGCAGCCACCCGGGACTAGCGGCGACGAATGAGCAGTTCTTC
CASSHPGLAATNEQFF
>once|15|NA|TRBJ1-1|TRBV6-5
TGTGCCAGCAGTTCTGGGGGATCCCTGAACACTGAAGCTTTCTTT
CASSSGGSLNTEAFF
>few|15|NA|TRBJ1-1|TRBV5-4
TGTGCCAGCAGCTCCTCATCCCGGGTCGACACTGAAGCTTTCTTT
CASSSSSRVDTEAFF
>NA|12|NA|TRBJ2-3|TRBV7-3
TGTGCCAGCAGCTACGCCGGGGATACGCAGTATTTT
CASSYAGDTQYF
>few|14|TRBD1|TRBJ1-2|TRBV18
TGTGCCAGCTCACTGGACAGGATTAACTATGGCTACACCTTC
CASSLDRINYGYTF
>few|16|NA|TRBJ2-3|TRBV2
TGTGCCAGCAGTGGGAGAATGGCCGCTAGCACAGATACGCAGTATTTT
CASSGRMAASTDTQYF
>medium-sized|13|NA|TRBJ1-6|TRBV11-2
TGTGCCAGCAGCTGGGGTGCAAATTCACCCCTCCACTTT
CASSWGANSPLHF
>NA|13|NA|TRBJ1-1|TRBV18
TGTGCCAGCTCACCTAACAGGAACACTGAAGCTTTCTTT
CASSPNRNTEAFF
>NA|13|NA|TRBJ2-1|TRBV7-2
TGTGCCAGCAGCGCATCTAGATACAATGAGCAGTTCTTC
CASSASRYNEQFF
>NA|17|NA|TRBJ1-1|TRBV18
TGTGCCAGCTCCCCGGGTTTGGGCAGGTGGGGGAACACTGAAGCTTTCTTT
CASSPGLGRWGNTEAFF
>medium-sized|13|NA|TRBJ2-7|TRBV18
TGTGCCAGCTCACTGGGACTGGGGGACGAGCAGTACTTC
CASSLGLGDEQYF
>NA|13|NA|TRBJ2-6|TRBV6-4
TGTGCCAGATCGGGCTCTGGGGCCAACGTCCTGACTTTC
CARSGSGANVLTF